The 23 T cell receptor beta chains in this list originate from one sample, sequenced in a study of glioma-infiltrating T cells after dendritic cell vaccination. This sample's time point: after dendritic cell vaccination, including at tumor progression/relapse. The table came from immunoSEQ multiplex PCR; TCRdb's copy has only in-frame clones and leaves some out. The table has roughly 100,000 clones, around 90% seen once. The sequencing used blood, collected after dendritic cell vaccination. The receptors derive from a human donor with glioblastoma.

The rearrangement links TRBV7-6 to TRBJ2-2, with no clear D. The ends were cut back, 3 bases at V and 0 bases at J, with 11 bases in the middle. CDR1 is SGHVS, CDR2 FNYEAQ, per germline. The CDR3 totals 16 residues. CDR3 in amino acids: CASSLSAGTNTGELFF. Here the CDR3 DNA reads TGTGCCAGCAGCTTGTCCGCCGGTACGAACACCGGGGAGCTGTTTTTT.

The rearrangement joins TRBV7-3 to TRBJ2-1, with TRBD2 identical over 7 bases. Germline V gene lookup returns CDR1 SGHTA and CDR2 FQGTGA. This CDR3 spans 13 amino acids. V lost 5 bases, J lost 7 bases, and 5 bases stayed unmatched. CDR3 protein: CASSRGVDNEQFF. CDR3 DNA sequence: TGTGCCAGCAGCCGGGGGGTGGATAATGAGCAGTTCTTC.

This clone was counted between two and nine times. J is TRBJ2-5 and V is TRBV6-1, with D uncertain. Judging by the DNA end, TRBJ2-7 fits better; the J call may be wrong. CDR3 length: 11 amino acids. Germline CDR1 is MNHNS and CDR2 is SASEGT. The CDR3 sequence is CASTNHYEQYF. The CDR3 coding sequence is TGTGCCAGCACCAACCACTACGAGCAGTACTTC.

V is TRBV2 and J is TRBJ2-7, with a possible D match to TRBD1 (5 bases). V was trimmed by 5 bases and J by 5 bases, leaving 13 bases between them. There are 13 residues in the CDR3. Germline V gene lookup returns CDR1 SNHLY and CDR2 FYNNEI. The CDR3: CASSQQGTDEQYF. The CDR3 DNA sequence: TGTGCCAGCAGTCAGCAGGGTACGGACGAGCAGTACTTC. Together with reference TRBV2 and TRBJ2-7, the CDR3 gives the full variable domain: EPEVTQTPSHQVTQMGQEVILRCVPISNHLYFYWYRQILGQKVEFLVSFYNNEISEKSEIFDDQFSVERPDGSNFTLKIRSTKLEDSAMYFCASSQQGTDEQYFGPGTRLTVT.

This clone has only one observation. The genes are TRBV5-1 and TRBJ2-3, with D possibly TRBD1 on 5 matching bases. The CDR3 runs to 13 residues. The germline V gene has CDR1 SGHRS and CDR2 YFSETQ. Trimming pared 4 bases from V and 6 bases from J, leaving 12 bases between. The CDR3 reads CASSQRQPDTQYF. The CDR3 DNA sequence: TGCGCCAGCAGCCAGAGACAGCCGGATACGCAGTATTTT.

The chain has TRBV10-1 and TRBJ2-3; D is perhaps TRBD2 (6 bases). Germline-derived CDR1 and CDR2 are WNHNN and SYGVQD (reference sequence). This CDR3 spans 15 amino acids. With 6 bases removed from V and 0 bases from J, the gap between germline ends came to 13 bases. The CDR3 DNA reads TGCGCCAGCAGGGGCGTAGCGGAGAGCACAGATACGCAGTATTTT. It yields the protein CASRGVAESTDTQYF.

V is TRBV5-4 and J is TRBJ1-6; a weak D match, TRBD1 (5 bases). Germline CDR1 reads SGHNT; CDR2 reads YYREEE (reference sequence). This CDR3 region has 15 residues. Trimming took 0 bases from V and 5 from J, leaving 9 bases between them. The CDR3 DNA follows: TGTGCCAGCAGCTTGGCAGGGATAAATAATTCACCCCTCCACTTT. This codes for CASSLAGINNSPLHF.

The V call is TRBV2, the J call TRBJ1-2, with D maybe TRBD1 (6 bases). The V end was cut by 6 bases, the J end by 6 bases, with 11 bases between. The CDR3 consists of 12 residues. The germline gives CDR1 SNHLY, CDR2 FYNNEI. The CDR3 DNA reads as TGTGCCAGCAGAACAGGGTTTGATGGCTACACCTTC. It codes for CASRTGFDGYTF.

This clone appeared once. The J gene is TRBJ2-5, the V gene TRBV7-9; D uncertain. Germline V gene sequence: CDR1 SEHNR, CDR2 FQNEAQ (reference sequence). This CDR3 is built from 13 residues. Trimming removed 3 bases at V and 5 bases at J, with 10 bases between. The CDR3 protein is CASSFFIGETQYF. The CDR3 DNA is TGTGCCAGCAGCTTTTTTATTGGCGAGACCCAGTACTTC.

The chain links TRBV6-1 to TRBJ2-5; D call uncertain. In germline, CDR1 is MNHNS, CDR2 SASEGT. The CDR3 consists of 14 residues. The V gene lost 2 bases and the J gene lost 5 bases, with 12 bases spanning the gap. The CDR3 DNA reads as TGTGCCAGCAGTGAAAACCCAGGTGGGGAGACCCAGTACTTC. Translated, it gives CASSENPGGETQYF.

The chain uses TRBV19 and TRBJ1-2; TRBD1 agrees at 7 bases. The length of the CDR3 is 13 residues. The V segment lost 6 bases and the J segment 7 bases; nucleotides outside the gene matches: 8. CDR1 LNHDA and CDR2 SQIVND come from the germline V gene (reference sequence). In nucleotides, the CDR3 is TGTGCCAGTAGCCAGGACAGGAGAGTTGGCTACACCTTC. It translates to CASSQDRRVGYTF.

CDR3 nucleotides: TGCGCCAGCAGCTTGTACGGGGGTGAGCAGTACTTC. Translated: CASSLYGGEQYF. The chain uses TRBV5-1 and TRBJ2-7, with D possibly TRBD2 on 6 matching bases. Germline V gene data show CDR1 as SGHRS and CDR2 as YFSETQ. Trimming took off 1 base at V and 7 bases at J, with 9 bases between the two ends. The length of the CDR3 is 12 residues.

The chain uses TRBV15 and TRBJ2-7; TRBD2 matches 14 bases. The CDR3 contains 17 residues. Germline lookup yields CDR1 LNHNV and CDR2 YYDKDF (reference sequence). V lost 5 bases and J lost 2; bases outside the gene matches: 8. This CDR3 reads CATSAPGLAGEAYEQYF. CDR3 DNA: TGTGCCACCAGCGCTCCGGGACTAGCGGGAGAGGCCTACGAGCAGTACTTC.

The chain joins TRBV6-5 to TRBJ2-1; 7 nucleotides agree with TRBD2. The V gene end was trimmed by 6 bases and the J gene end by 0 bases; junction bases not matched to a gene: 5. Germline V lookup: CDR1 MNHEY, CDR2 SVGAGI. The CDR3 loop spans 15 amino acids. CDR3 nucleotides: TGTGCCAGCAGCCTGGCTAGCGGCTCCTACAATGAGCAGTTCTTC. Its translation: CASSLASGSYNEQFF.

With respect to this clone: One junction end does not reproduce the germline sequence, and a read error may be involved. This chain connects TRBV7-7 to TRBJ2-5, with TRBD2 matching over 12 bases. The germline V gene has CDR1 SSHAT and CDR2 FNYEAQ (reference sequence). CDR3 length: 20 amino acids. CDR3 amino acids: CASSLSPPRLAGGPRETQYF. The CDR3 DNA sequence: TGTGCTAGCAGCTTATCCCCCCCTCGGCTAGCGGGAGGGCCTAGGGAGACCCAGTACTTC.

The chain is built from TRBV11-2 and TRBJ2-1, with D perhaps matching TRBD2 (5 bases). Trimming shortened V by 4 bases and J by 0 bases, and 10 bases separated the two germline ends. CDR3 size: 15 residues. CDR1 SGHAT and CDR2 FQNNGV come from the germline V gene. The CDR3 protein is CASSSGTSSYNEQFF. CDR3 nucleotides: TGTGCCAGCAGCTCTGGAACTAGCTCCTACAATGAGCAGTTCTTC.

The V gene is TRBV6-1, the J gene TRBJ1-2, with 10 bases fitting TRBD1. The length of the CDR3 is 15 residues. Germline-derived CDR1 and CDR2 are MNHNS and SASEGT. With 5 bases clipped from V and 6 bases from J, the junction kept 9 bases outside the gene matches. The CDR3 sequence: CASSRPGTGEDGYTF. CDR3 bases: TGTGCCAGCAGTCGTCCCGGGACAGGGGAGGATGGCTACACCTTC.

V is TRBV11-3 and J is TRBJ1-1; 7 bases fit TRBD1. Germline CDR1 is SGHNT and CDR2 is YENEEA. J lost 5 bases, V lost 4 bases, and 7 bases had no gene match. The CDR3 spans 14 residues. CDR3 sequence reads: CASSSDRSRTEAFF. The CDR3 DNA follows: TGTGCCAGCAGCTCGGACAGGAGCAGGACTGAAGCTTTCTTT.

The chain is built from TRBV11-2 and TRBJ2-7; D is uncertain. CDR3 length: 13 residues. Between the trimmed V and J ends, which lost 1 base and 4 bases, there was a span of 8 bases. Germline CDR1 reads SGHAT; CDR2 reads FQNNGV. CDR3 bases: TGTGCCAGCAGCTTAGGTCCGAGATACGAGCAGTACTTC. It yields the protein CASSLGPRYEQYF.

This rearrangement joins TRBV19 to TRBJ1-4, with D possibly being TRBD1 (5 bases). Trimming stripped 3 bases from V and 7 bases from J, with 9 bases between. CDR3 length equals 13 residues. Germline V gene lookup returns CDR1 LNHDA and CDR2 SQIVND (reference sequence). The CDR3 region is CASSMAQAEKLFF. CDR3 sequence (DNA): TGTGCCAGTAGTATGGCACAGGCTGAAAAACTGTTTTTT. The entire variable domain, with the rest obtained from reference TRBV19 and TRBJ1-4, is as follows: DGGITQSPKYLFRKEGQNVTLSCEQNLNHDAMYWYRQDPGQGLRLIYYSQIVNDFQKGDIAEGYSVSREKKESFPLTVTSAQKNPTAFYLCASSMAQAEKLFFGSGTQLSVL.

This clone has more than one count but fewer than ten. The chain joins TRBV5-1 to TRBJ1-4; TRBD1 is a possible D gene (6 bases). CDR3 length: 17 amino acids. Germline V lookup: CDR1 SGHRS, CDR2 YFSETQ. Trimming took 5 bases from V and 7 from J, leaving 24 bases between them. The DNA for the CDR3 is TGCGCCAGCAGACAAGGGGACCCGGGACAAGGTGGTGAAAAACTGTTTTTT. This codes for CASRQGDPGQGGEKLFF. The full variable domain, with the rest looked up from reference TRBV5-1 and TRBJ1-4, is KAGVTQTPRYLIKTRGQQVTLSCSPISGHRSVSWYQQTPGQGLQFLFEYFSETQRNKGNFPGRFSGRQFSNSRSEMNVSTLELGDSALYLCASRQGDPGQGGEKLFFGSGTQLSVL.

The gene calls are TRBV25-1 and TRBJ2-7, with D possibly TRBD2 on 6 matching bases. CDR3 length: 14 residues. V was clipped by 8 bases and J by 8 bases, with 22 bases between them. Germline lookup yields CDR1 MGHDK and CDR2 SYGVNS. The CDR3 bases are TGTGCCAGCGCCCCAGCGGAGGGAACTTCCAAGCAGTACTTC. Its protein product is CASAPAEGTSKQYF.

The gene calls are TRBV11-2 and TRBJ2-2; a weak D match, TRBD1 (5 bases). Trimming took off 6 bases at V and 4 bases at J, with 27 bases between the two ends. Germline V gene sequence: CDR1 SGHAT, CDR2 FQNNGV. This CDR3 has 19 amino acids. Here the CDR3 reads CASSPADRILLSGTGELFF. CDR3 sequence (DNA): TGTGCCAGCAGTCCAGCAGACAGAATACTACTATCGGGCACCGGGGAGCTGTTTTTT.